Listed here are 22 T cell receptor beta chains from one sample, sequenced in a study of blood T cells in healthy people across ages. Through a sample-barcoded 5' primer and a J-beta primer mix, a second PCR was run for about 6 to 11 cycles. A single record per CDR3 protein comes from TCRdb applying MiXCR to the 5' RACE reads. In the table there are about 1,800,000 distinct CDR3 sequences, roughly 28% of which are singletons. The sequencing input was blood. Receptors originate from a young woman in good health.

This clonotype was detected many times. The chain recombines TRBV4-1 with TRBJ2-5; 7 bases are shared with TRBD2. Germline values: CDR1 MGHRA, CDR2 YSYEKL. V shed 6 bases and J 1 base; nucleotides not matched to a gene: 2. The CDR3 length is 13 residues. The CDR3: CASRGLRQETQYF. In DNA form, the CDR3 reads TGCGCCAGCAGGGGACTACGCCAAGAGACCCAGTACTTC.

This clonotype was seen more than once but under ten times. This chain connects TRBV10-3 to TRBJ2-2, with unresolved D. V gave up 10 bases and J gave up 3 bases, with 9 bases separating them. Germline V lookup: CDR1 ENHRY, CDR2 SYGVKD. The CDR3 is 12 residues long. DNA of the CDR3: TGTGCCACGGCAGAGTACACCGGGGAGCTGTTTTTT. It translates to CATAEYTGELFF.

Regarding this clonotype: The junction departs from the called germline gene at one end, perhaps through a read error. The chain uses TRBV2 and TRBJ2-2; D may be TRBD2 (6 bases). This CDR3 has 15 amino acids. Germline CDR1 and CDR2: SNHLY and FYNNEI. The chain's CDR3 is CASSRQGGVTGELFF. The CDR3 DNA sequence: TGTGCCAGCAGCCGACAAGGAGGGGTCACCGGGGAGTTGTTTTTT.

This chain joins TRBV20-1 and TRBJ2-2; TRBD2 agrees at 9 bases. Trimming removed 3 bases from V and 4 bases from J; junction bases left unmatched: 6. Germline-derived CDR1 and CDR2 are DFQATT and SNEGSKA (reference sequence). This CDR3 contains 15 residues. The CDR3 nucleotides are TGCAGTGCTAGGTCGGCGGGAGGGCCCACCGGGGAGCTGTTTTTT. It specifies CSARSAGGPTGELFF.

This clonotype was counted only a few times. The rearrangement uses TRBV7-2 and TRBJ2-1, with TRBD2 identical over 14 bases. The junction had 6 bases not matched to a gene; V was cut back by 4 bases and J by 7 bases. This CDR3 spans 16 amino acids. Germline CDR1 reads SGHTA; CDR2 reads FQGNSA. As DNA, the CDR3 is TGTGCCAGCAGCTCGATGACTAGCGGGAGGGGTAATGAGCAGTTCTTC. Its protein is CASSSMTSGRGNEQFF.

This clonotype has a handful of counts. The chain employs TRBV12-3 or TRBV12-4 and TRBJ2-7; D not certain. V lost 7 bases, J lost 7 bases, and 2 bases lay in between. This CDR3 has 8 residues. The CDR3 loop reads CASTEQYF. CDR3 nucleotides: TGTGCCAGCACAGAGCAGTACTTC.

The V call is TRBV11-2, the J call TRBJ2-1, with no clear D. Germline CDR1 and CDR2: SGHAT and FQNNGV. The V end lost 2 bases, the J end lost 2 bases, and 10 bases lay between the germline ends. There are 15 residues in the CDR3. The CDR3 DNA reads TGTGCCAGCAGCTTACACTTAGGGACCTACAATGAGCAGTTCTTC. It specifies CASSLHLGTYNEQFF.

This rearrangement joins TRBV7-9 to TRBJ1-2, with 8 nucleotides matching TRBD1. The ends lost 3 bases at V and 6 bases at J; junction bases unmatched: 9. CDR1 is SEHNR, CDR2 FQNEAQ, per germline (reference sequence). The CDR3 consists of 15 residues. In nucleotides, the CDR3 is TGTGCCAGCAGCTTCCCGGACAGGGCTTCGGATGGCTACACCTTC. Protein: CASSFPDRASDGYTF.

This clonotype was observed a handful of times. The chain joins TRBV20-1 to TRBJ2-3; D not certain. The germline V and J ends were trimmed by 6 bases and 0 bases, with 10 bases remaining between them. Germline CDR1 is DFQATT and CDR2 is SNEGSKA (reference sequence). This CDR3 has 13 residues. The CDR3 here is CSAIDASTDTQYF. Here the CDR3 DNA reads TGCAGTGCAATAGACGCTAGCACAGATACGCAGTATTTT.

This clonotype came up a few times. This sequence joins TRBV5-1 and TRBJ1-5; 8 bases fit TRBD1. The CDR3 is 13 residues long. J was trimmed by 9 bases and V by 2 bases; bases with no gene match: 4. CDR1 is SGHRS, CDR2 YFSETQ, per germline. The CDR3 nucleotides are TGCGCCAGCAGCTTCAGGGGGCAGGGGCCCCAGCATTTT. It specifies CASSFRGQGPQHF. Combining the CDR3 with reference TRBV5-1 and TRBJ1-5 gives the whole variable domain KAGVTQTPRYLIKTRGQQVTLSCSPISGHRSVSWYQQTPGQGLQFLFEYFSETQRNKGNFPGRFSGRQFSNSRSEMNVSTLELGDSALYLCASSFRGQGPQHFGDGTRLSIL.

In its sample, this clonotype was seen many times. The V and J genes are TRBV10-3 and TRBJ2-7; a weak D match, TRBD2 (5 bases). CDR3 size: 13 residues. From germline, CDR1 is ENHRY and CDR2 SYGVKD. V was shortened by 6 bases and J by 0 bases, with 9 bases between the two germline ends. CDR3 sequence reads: CAIREASSYEQYF. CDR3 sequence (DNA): TGTGCCATCAGGGAGGCTAGCTCCTACGAGCAGTACTTC.

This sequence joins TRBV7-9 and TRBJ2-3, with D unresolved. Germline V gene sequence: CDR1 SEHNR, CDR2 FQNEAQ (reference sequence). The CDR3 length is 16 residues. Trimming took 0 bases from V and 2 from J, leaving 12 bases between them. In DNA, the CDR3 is TGTGCCAGCAGCTTAGCGTACGGGTCTGACACAGATACGCAGTATTTT. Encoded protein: CASSLAYGSDTDTQYF.

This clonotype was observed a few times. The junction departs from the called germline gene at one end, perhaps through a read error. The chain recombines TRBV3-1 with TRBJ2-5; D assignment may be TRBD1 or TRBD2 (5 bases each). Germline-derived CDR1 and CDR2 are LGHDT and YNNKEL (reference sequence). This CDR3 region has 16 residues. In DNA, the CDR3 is TGCGCCAGCAGCCAAGATCTATCGGGGCGTTCGGGGACCCAGTACTTC. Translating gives CASSQDLSGRSGTQYF.

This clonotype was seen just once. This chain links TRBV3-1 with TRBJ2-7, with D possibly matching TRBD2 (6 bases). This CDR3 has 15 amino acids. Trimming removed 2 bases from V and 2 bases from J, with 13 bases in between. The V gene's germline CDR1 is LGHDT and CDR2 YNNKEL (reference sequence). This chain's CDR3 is CASSQCPGVAYEQYF. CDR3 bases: TGTGCCAGCAGCCAATGTCCGGGAGTAGCCTACGAGCAGTACTTC.

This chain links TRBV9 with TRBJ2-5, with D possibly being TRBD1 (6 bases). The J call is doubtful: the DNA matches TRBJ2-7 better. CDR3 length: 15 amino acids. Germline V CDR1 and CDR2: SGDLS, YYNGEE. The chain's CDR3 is CANSDTGTPGYEQYF. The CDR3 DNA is TGTGCCAACAGTGATACCGGGACACCTGGTTACGAGCAGTACTTC.

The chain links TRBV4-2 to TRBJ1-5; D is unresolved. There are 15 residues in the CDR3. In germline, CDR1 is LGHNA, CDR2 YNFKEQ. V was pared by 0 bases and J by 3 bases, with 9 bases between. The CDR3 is CASSQERTVNQPQHF. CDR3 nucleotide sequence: TGTGCCAGCAGCCAAGAACGCACCGTCAATCAGCCCCAGCATTTT.

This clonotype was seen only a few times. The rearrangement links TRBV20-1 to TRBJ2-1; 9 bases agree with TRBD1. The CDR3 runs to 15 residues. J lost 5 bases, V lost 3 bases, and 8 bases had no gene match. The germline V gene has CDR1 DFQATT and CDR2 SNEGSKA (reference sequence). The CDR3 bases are TGCAGTGCTAGCTATACAGGACAGGGGCACAATGAGCAGTTCTTC. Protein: CSASYTGQGHNEQFF.

For the CDR3, the DNA is TGCGCCAGCAGCCGGACAGGGGATTCTCACTATGGCTACACCTTC. Amino acid sequence: CASSRTGDSHYGYTF. The chain combines TRBV5-1 with TRBJ1-2, with 9 bases lining up with TRBD1. CDR1 and CDR2 from the germline V gene are SGHRS and YFSETQ. Trimming cost V 4 bases and J 3 bases; bases outside gene matches: 7. This CDR3 contains 15 residues.

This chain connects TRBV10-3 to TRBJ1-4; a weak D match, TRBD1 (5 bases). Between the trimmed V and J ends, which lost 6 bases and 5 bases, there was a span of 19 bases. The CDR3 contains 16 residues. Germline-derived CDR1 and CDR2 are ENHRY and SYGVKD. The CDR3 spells CAISGPPRTPNEKLFF. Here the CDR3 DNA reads TGTGCCATCAGCGGACCCCCTAGGACACCGAATGAAAAACTGTTTTTT.

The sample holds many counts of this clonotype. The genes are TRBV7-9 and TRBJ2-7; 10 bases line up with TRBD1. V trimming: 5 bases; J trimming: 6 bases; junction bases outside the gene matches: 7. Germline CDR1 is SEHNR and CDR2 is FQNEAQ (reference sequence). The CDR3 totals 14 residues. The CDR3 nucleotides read TGTGCCAGCAGCAGCCCGGGACAGGGGTTCGAGCAGTACTTC. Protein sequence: CASSSPGQGFEQYF. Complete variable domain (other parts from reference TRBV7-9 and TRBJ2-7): DTGVSQNPRHKITKRGQNVTFRCDPISEHNRLYWYRQTLGQGPEFLTYFQNEAQLEKSRLLSDRFSAERPKGSFSTLEIQRTEQGDSAMYLCASSSPGQGFEQYFGPGTRLTVT.

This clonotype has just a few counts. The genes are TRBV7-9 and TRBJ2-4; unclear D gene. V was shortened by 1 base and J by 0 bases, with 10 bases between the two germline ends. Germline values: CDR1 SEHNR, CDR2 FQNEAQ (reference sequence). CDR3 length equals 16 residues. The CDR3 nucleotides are TGTGCCAGCAGCTTAGATTCCTCACTAGCCAAAAACATTCAGTACTTC. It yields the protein CASSLDSSLAKNIQYF. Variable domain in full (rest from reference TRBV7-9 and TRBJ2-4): DTGVSQNPRHKITKRGQNVTFRCDPISEHNRLYWYRQTLGQGPEFLTYFQNEAQLEKSRLLSDRFSAERPKGSFSTLEIQRTEQGDSAMYLCASSLDSSLAKNIQYFGAGTRLSVL.

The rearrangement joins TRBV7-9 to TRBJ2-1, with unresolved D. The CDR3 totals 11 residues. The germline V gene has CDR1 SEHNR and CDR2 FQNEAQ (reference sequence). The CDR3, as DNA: TGTGGGTCGGGTCCCAACAATGAGCAGTTCTTC. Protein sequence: CGSGPNNEQFF. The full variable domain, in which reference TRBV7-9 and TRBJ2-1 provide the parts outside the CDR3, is DTGVSQNPRHKITKRGQNVTFRCDPISEHNRLYWYRQTLGQGPEFLTYFQNEAQLEKSRLLSDRFSAERPKGSFSTLEIQRTEQGDSAMYLCGSGPNNEQFFGPGTRLTVL.